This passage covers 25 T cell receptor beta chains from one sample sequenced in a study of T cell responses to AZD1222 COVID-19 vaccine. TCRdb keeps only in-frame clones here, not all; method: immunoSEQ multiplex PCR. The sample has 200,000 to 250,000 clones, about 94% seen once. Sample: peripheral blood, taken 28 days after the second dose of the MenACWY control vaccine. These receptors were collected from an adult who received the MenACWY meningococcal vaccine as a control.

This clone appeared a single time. This chain's CDR3 is CASSRGQGTDTQYF. The CDR3 DNA follows: TGTGCCAGCAGCCGAGGACAGGGTACAGATACGCAGTATTTT. The chain has TRBV5-6 and TRBJ2-3; 8 nucleotides agree with TRBD1. The J segment lost 3 bases and the V segment lost 4 bases, leaving 4 bases of the junction unmatched. The length of the CDR3 is 14 residues. Per the germline V gene, CDR1 is SGHDT and CDR2 is YYEEEE.

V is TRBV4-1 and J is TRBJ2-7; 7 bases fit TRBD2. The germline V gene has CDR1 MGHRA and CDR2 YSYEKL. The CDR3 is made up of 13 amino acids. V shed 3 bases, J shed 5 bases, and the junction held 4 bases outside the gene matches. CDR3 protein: CASSQGLADEQYF. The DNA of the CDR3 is TGCGCCAGCAGCCAGGGGCTAGCGGACGAGCAGTACTTC.

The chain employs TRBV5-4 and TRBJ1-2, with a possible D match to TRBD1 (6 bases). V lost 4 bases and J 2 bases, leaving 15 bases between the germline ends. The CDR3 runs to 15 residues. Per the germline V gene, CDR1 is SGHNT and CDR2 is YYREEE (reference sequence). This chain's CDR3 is CASSRPPTGNYGYTF. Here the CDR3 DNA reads TGTGCCAGCAGCCGCCCTCCTACAGGGAACTATGGCTACACCTTC.

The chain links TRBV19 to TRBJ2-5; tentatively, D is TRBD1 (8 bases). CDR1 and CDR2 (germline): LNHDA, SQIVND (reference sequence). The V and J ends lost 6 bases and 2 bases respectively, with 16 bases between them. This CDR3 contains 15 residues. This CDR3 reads CASRRTGRAQETQYF. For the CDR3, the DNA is TGTGCCAGTAGGAGGACAGGGAGGGCTCAAGAGACCCAGTACTTC.

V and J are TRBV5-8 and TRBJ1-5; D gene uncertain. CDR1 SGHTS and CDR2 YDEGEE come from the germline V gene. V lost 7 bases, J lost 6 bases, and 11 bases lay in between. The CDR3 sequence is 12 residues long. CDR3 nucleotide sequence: TGTGCCAGCTTACAGTCCGGTCAGCCCCAGCATTTT. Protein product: CASLQSGQPQHF.

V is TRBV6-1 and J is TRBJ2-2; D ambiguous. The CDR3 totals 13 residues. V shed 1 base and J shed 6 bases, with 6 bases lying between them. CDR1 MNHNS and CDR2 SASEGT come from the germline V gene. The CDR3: CASSEEPAGELFF. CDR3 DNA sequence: TGTGCCAGCAGTGAAGAACCCGCCGGGGAGCTGTTTTTT.

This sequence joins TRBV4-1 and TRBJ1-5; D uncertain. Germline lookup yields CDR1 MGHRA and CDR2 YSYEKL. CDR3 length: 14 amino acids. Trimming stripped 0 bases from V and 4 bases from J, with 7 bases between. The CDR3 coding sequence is TGCGCCAGCAGCCAAGAGAAAACGAATCAGCCCCAGCATTTT. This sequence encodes CASSQEKTNQPQHF.

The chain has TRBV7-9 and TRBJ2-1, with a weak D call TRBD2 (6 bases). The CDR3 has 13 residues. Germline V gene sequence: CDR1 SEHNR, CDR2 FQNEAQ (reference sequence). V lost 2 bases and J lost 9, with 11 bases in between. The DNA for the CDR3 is TGTGCCAGCAGCTTAAGACTAGGAGCTGAGCAGTTCTTC. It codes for CASSLRLGAEQFF.

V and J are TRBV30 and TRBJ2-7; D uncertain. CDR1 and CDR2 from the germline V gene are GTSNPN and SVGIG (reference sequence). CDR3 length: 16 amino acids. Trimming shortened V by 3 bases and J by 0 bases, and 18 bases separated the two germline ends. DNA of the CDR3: TGTGCCTGGAGCGCCAACGGATACCCCCTCTCCTACGAGCAGTACTTC. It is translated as CAWSANGYPLSYEQYF.

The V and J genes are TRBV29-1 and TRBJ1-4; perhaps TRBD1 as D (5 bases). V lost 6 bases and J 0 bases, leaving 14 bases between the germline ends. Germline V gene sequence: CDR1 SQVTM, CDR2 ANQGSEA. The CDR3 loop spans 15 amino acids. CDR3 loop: CSVGVGRSTNEKLFF. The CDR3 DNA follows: TGCAGCGTGGGGGTGGGGAGATCAACTAATGAAAAACTGTTTTTT.

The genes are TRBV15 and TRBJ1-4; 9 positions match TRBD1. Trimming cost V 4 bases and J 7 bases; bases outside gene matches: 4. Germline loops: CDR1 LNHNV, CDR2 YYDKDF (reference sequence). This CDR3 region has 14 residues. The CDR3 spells CATSNRGLGEKLFF. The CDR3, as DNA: TGTGCCACCAGCAACAGGGGGCTAGGTGAAAAACTGTTTTTT.

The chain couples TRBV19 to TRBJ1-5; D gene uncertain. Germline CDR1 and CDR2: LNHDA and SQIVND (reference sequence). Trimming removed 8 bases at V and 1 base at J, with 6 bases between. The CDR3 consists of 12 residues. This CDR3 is CASRQSNQPQHF. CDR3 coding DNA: TGTGCCAGTCGGCAGAGCAATCAGCCCCAGCATTTT.

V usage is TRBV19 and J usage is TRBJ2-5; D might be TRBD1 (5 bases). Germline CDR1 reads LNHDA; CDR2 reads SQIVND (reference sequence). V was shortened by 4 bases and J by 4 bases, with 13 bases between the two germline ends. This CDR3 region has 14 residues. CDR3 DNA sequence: TGTGCCAGTAGTACGCAGGGTCTGATAGAGACCCAGTACTTC. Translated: CASSTQGLIETQYF.

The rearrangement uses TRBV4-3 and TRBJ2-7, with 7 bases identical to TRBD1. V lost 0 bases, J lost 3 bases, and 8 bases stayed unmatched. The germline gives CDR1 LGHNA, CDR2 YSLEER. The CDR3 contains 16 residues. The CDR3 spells CASSQDSGDRYYEQYF. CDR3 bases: TGCGCCAGCAGCCAAGATTCTGGGGACAGATACTACGAGCAGTACTTC.

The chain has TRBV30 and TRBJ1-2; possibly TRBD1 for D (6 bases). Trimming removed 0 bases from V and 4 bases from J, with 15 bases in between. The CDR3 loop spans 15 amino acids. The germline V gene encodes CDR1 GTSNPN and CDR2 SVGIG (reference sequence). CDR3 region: CAWSVRGQRIYGYTF. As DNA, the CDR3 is TGTGCCTGGAGTGTACGTGGACAGAGGATCTATGGCTACACCTTC.

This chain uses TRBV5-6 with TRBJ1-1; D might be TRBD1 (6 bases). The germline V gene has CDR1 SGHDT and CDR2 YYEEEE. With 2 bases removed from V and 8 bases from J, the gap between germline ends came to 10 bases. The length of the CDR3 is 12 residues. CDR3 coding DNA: TGTGCCAGCAGCTTACAGGGAACGGAAGCTTTCTTT. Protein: CASSLQGTEAFF.

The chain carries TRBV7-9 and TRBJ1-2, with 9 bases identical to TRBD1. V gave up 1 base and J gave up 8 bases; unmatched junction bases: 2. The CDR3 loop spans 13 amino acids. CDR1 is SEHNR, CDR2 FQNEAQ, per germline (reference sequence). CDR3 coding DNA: TGTGCCAGCAGCTTAGGGGACAGGGAAGGCTACACCTTC. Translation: CASSLGDREGYTF.

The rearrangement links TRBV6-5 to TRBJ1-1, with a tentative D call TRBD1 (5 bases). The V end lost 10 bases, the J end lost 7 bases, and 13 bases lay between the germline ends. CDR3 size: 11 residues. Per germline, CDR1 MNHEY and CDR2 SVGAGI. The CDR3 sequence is CATLGLLEAFF. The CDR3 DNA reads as TGTGCCACCTTGGGACTCCTTGAAGCTTTCTTT.

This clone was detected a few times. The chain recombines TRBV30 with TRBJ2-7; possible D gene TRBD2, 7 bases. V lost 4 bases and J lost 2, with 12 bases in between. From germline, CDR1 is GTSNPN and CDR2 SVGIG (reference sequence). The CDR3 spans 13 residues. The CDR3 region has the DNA TGTGCCTGGAACCGCGGGGGCCCCTACGAGCAGTACTTC. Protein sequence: CAWNRGGPYEQYF.

Here the CDR3 reads CASNWDRATGELFF. DNA for the CDR3: TGTGCCAGTAATTGGGACAGGGCCACCGGGGAGCTGTTTTTT. The J gene is TRBJ2-2, the V gene TRBV19; TRBD1 aligns across 9 bases. V gave up 7 bases and J gave up 4 bases; unmatched junction bases: 4. CDR1 and CDR2 (germline): LNHDA, SQIVND (reference sequence). The CDR3 is made up of 14 amino acids.

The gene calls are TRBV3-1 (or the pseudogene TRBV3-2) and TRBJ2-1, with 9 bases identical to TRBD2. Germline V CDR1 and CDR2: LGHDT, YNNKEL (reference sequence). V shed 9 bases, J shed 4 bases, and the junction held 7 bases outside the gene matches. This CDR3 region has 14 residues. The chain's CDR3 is CASKGTSRYNEQFF. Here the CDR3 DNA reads TGTGCCAGTAAAGGGACTAGCAGGTACAATGAGCAGTTCTTC.

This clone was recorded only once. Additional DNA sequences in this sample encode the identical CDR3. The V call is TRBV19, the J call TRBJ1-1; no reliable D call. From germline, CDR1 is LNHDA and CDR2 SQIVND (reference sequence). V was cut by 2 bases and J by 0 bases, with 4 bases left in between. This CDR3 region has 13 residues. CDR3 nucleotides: TGTGCCAGTAGTATATCTGTGAACACTGAAGCTTTCTTT. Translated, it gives CASSISVNTEAFF.

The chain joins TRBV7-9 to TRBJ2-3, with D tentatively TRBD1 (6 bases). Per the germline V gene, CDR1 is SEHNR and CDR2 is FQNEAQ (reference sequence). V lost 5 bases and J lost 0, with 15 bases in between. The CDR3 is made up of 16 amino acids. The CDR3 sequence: CASSPTRGTSTDTQYF. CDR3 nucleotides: TGTGCCAGCAGCCCAACTAGGGGGACGAGCACAGATACGCAGTATTTT.

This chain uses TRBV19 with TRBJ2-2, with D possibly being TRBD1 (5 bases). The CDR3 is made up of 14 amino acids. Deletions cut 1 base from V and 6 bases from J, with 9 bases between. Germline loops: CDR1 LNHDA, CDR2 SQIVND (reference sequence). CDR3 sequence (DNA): TGTGCCAGTAGTATAGTAAGGGGATCCGGGGAGCTGTTTTTT. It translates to CASSIVRGSGELFF. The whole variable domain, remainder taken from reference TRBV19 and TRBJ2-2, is DGGITQSPKYLFRKEGQNVTLSCEQNLNHDAMYWYRQDPGQGLRLIYYSQIVNDFQKGDIAEGYSVSREKKESFPLTVTSAQKNPTAFYLCASSIVRGSGELFFGEGSRLTVL.

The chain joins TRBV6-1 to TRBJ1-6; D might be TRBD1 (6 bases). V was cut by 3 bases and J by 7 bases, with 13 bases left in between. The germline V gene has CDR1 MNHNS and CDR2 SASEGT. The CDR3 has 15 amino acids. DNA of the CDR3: TGTGCCAGCAGTGAGCAGGGGAGTGACAATTCACCCCTCCACTTT. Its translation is CASSEQGSDNSPLHF.